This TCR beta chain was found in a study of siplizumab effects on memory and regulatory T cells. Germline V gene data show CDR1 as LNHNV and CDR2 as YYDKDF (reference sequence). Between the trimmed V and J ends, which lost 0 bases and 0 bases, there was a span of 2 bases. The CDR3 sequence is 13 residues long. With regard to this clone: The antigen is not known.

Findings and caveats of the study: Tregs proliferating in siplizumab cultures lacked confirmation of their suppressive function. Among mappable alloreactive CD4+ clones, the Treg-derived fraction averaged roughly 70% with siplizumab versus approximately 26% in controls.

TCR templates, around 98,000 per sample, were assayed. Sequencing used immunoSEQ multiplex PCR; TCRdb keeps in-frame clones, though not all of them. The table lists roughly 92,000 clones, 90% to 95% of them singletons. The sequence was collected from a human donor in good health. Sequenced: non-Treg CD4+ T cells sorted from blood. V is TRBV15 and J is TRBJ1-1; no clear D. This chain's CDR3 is CATSRELNTEAFF. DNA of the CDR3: TGTGCCACCAGCAGAGAACTGAACACTGAAGCTTTCTTT.